These T cell receptor beta chains were read from a single sample in a study of T cells in Graves' hyperthyroidism and ophthalmopathy. Using its own MiXCR run on the multiplex PCR reads, TCRdb lists one record per CDR3 protein. This table holds approximately 530,000 distinct CDR3 sequences, 20% found once. The sequenced sample was blood. The origin of the receptors is a man aged 40-55 years with Graves' ophthalmopathy. Both conserved end residues are trimmed from each CDR3. Only part of the rows carry a size: once, few, many, or a class if the clone is expanded.

J gene: TRBJ2-7
clone size: few
V gene: TRBV29-1
CDR3 protein: SVAGEAEQY

J gene: TRBJ2-7
clone size: few
V gene: TRBV6-1
CDR3 protein: ASTSGSGNSYEQY

J gene: TRBJ1-1
clone size: many
V gene: TRBV3-1
CDR3 protein: ASSSLGVNTEAF

J gene: TRBJ2-7
clone size: many
V gene: TRBV7-8
CDR3 protein: ASSLAGSHEQY

J gene: TRBJ2-7
clone size: -
V gene: TRBV20-1
CDR3 protein: SATYREGFNEQY

J gene: TRBJ2-5
clone size: -
V gene: TRBV19
CDR3 protein: ASSIALAGETQY

J gene: TRBJ1-1
clone size: -
V gene: TRBV4-2
CDR3 protein: ASSQRGFETEAF

J gene: TRBJ2-5
clone size: few
V gene: TRBV27
CDR3 protein: ASSFKGARGETQY

J gene: TRBJ2-3
clone size: many
V gene: TRBV12-3/TRBV12-4
CDR3 protein: ASEIRGNTDTQY

J gene: TRBJ1-6
clone size: many
V gene: TRBV11-2
CDR3 protein: ASSLVRGVSPLH

J gene: TRBJ2-1
clone size: -
V gene: TRBV9
CDR3 protein: ASSVGGGGTSYNEQF

J gene: TRBJ2-7
clone size: -
V gene: TRBV18
CDR3 protein: ASSPRLAGGSYEQY

J gene: TRBJ2-3
clone size: few
V gene: TRBV9
CDR3 protein: ASSLASGGASTDTQY

J gene: TRBJ1-3
clone size: -
V gene: TRBV29-1
CDR3 protein: SVEEPGHGGNTIY

J gene: TRBJ2-7
clone size: -
V gene: TRBV7-9
CDR3 protein: ASSYGTVSYEQY

J gene: TRBJ1-2
clone size: few
V gene: TRBV29-1
CDR3 protein: SVAPRLADRVPGYT

J gene: TRBJ2-5
clone size: few
V gene: TRBV2
CDR3 protein: ASSEMGTTRETQY

J gene: TRBJ2-5
clone size: few
V gene: TRBV29-1
CDR3 protein: SVWDGGETQY

J gene: TRBJ2-7
clone size: -
V gene: TRBV3-1
CDR3 protein: ASSQKHRYEQY

J gene: TRBJ2-5
clone size: -
V gene: TRBV9
CDR3 protein: ASSVVGGARETQY

J gene: TRBJ1-5
clone size: few
V gene: TRBV19
CDR3 protein: ASSISGGSNQPQH

J gene: TRBJ2-3
clone size: many
V gene: TRBV7-2
CDR3 protein: ASSLKAGGGQY

J gene: TRBJ2-5
clone size: many
V gene: TRBV11-3
CDR3 protein: ASSLMAGRETQY

J gene: TRBJ2-2
clone size: -
V gene: TRBV6-1
CDR3 protein: ASSSRTIPDTNTGELF

J gene: TRBJ1-3
clone size: once
V gene: TRBV7-2
CDR3 protein: ASSPRQGNSGNTIY

J gene: TRBJ2-1
clone size: many
V gene: TRBV18
CDR3 protein: ASSPPQGGRNNEQF

J gene: TRBJ1-6
clone size: few
V gene: TRBV30
CDR3 protein: AWSAGSSYNSPLH

J gene: TRBJ2-7
clone size: -
V gene: TRBV9
CDR3 protein: ASSVGLAGVGRDEQY

J gene: TRBJ1-1
clone size: once
V gene: TRBV6-1
CDR3 protein: ASSGRVTDTEAF

J gene: TRBJ1-4
clone size: -
V gene: TRBV27
CDR3 protein: ASSLTRGLGEKLF

J gene: TRBJ1-3
clone size: -
V gene: TRBV18
CDR3 protein: ASSPIHANQRYTIY

J gene: TRBJ1-5
clone size: many
V gene: TRBV30
CDR3 protein: AWSSSRLSNQPQH

J gene: TRBJ2-2
clone size: many
V gene: TRBV11-2
CDR3 protein: ASSHDTGELF